These 32 T cell receptor beta chains were all obtained from the same sample, sequenced in a study of blood T cells in healthy people across ages. A second roughly 6 to 11 cycle PCR used barcoded and J-beta primers. TCRdb processed the 5' RACE reads anew with MiXCR; each CDR3 protein has one entry. The profile shows fewer than 1,000,000 distinct CDR3 sequences, more than 40% of them singletons. Sequenced input: blood. These receptors all stem from a man between 60 and 75 years old in good health.

In the case of this clonotype: A read error is possible here, since a much larger clone lies one base away. The chain couples TRBV7-3 to TRBJ1-6; 7 positions agree with TRBD1. The CDR3 has 15 amino acids. CDR1 is SGHTA and CDR2 is FQGTGA in the germline V gene. The CDR3 coding sequence is TGTGCCAGCAGCCCCCCTGGGACAGCAGATTCACCCCCCCACTTT. Its protein product is CASSPPGTADSPPHF.

J is TRBJ2-3 and V is TRBV6-6; D is ambiguous. V gave up 5 bases and J gave up 6 bases, with 12 bases separating them. The CDR3 has 13 residues. Germline lookup yields CDR1 MNHNY and CDR2 SVGAGI (reference sequence). The CDR3 coding sequence is TGTGCCAGCAGTGCGGTCCGGAAGGATACGCAGTATTTT. Translating it yields CASSAVRKDTQYF.

Written as DNA, the CDR3 is TGCAGCGTTGAAGTAGCGGGGGGCTTCTCCTACAATGAGCAGTACTTC. Its translation: CSVEVAGGFSYNEQYF. The chain is built from TRBV29-1 and TRBJ2-1; 10 bases fit TRBD2. The tail of the sequence fits TRBJ2-7 better, so the J call may be wrong. The germline CDR1 and CDR2 sequences are SQVTM and ANQGSEA. The CDR3 loop spans 16 amino acids.

A remark on this clonotype: Just one base apart from a much larger clone, this may be a read error. This chain links TRBV7-9 with TRBJ2-7; D not certain. The CDR3 length is 14 residues. Germline CDR1 SEHNR, CDR2 FQNEAQ (reference sequence). The CDR3 DNA sequence: TGTACCAGCAGCTTCGGCGGTAGCTCCTACGAGCAGTACTTC. This translates into CTSSFGGSSYEQYF.

The rearrangement links TRBV7-8 to TRBJ1-2; D not certain. Trimming removed 3 bases from V and 10 bases from J, with 15 bases in between. Germline V gives CDR1 SGHVS, CDR2 FQNEAQ. The CDR3 covers 13 residues. DNA of the CDR3: TGTGCCAGCAGCTTTTATGGGTCTGAAGCCTACACCTTC. Amino acids: CASSFYGSEAYTF.

This clonotype has just a few counts. The chain joins TRBV7-8 to TRBJ2-7; D is undetermined. Germline CDR1 and CDR2: SGHVS and FQNEAQ. The V gene lost 0 bases and the J gene lost 3 bases, with 21 bases spanning the gap. There are 18 residues in the CDR3. The CDR3 region has the DNA TGTGCCAGCAGCTTAGCGATACGTCCAGGAAGGTGGGACTACGAGCAGTACTTC. It is translated as CASSLAIRPGRWDYEQYF.

This clonotype was seen only a few times. The V gene is TRBV6-6, the J gene TRBJ2-1; D possibly corresponds to TRBD2 (5 bases). CDR1 is MNHNY, CDR2 SVGAGI, per germline (reference sequence). The ends were cut back, 3 bases at V and 0 bases at J, with 9 bases in the middle. The CDR3 has 15 amino acids. CDR3: CASSYGGGSYNEQFF. In DNA form, the CDR3 reads TGTGCCAGCAGTTATGGAGGTGGCTCCTACAATGAGCAGTTCTTC.

The chain employs TRBV5-1 and TRBJ1-2; D gene unclear. The CDR3 covers 13 residues. V lost 0 bases to trimming and J lost 6 bases, with 9 bases between them. Germline values: CDR1 SGHRS, CDR2 YFSETQ. CDR3 protein: CASSLGDTNGYTF. The CDR3 coding sequence is TGCGCCAGCAGCTTGGGAGACACTAATGGCTACACCTTC.

This sequence joins TRBV29-1 and TRBJ1-2, with D tentatively TRBD1 (6 bases). Germline assignment: CDR1 SQVTM and CDR2 ANQGSEA. This CDR3 comprises 16 residues. Trimming cost V 6 bases and J 4 bases, with 24 bases left between them. The CDR3 is CSVKDDRRGWLYGYTF. CDR3 in DNA: TGCAGCGTCAAGGACGACAGGAGAGGTTGGCTCTATGGCTACACCTTC. Looking up the rest from reference TRBV29-1 and TRBJ1-2 gives the full variable domain: SAVISQKPSRDICQRGTSLTIQCQVDSQVTMMFWYRQQPGQSLTLIATANQGSEATYESGFVIDKFPISRPNLTFSTLTVSNMSPEDSSIYLCSVKDDRRGWLYGYTFGSGTRLTVV.

This clonotype is classed as medium-sized. V and J are TRBV20-1 and TRBJ1-4, with a weak D call TRBD1 (6 bases). The CDR3 is made up of 16 amino acids. Germline V gene lookup returns CDR1 DFQATT and CDR2 SNEGSKA (reference sequence). Trimming pared 2 bases from V and 0 bases from J, leaving 13 bases between. DNA of the CDR3: TGCAGTGCTAGAATCGGACAGATTGCAACTAATGAAAAACTGTTTTTT. Its protein product is CSARIGQIATNEKLFF.

This sequence joins TRBV9 and TRBJ2-4; D may be TRBD2 (5 bases). Deletions cut 4 bases from V and 0 bases from J, with 11 bases between. Germline-derived CDR1 and CDR2 are SGDLS and YYNGEE. The CDR3 has 15 amino acids. The CDR3 nucleotides are TGTGCCAGCAGCCCTCCCGGGGAAGCCAAAAACATTCAGTACTTC. Protein sequence: CASSPPGEAKNIQYF.

The rearrangement joins TRBV20-1 to TRBJ1-5; a possible D gene is TRBD1 (5 bases). CDR1 is DFQATT and CDR2 is SNEGSKA in the germline V gene (reference sequence). Trimming shortened V by 4 bases and J by 4 bases, and 11 bases separated the two germline ends. CDR3 length: 13 residues. The CDR3 is CSATHGANQPQHF. CDR3 sequence (DNA): TGCAGTGCTACTCATGGGGCAAATCAGCCCCAGCATTTT.

This clonotype was counted a few times. The V gene is TRBV29-1, the J gene TRBJ2-7; 9 bases map to TRBD2. This CDR3 contains 17 residues. J lost 7 bases, V lost 6 bases, and 22 bases had no gene match. Germline V gene sequence: CDR1 SQVTM, CDR2 ANQGSEA. This CDR3 is CSVEGIAGEPPGFEQYF. The CDR3 DNA sequence: TGCAGCGTCGAGGGAATAGCGGGGGAGCCTCCCGGGTTTGAGCAGTACTTC.

The chain links TRBV20-1 to TRBJ2-7; D unresolved. CDR1 DFQATT and CDR2 SNEGSKA come from the germline V gene (reference sequence). Trimming shortened V by 7 bases and J by 0 bases, and 7 bases separated the two germline ends. The CDR3 has 11 amino acids. The DNA for the CDR3 is TGCAGTGTCCGGCGCTCCTACGAGCAGTACTTC. This encodes CSVRRSYEQYF.

J is TRBJ2-7 and V is TRBV7-2; no definite D call. Germline V gene data show CDR1 as SGHTA and CDR2 as FQGNSA. V was shortened by 1 base and J by 3 bases, with 13 bases between the two germline ends. This CDR3 is built from 15 residues. This CDR3 reads CASSLDVIGVYEQYF. Written as DNA, the CDR3 is TGTGCCAGCAGCTTAGATGTGATTGGGGTCTACGAGCAGTACTTC.

The table lists this clonotype with a few counts. V gene TRBV28 combines with J gene TRBJ1-2; D remains unclear. Germline assignment: CDR1 MDHEN and CDR2 SYDVKM. The CDR3 loop spans 15 amino acids. V was clipped by 7 bases and J by 6 bases, with 21 bases between them. The CDR3 DNA is TGTGCCAGCACCCGTGATGGGGTCGCAGCAAATGGCTACACCTTC. It yields the protein CASTRDGVAANGYTF.

Note on this clonotype: Relative to the germline gene, one junction end is altered; a read error may explain this. V usage is TRBV3-1 and J usage is TRBJ2-1; D gene unclear. This CDR3 has 15 amino acids. Germline CDR1 is LGHDT and CDR2 is YNNKEL (reference sequence). Here the CDR3 reads CACSSTRTSYNEQFF. The DNA of the CDR3 is TGTGCCTGCAGCTCGACAAGGACCTCCTACAATGAGCAGTTCTTC.

The rearrangement uses TRBV7-2 and TRBJ2-7; D is unclear. Trimming took off 2 bases at V and 3 bases at J, with 14 bases between the two ends. The CDR3 length is 15 residues. Germline V gene sequence: CDR1 SGHTA, CDR2 FQGNSA. CDR3 sequence (DNA): TGTGCCAGCAGCTTAAACAGCCTGGGCTACTACGAGCAGTACTTC. This encodes CASSLNSLGYYEQYF.

CDR3 sequence reads: CASSQTGGNYGYTF. The CDR3 nucleotides are TGCGCCAGCAGCCAAACGGGGGGGAACTATGGCTACACCTTC. The chain couples TRBV4-3 to TRBJ1-2; weak D call: TRBD1 (5 bases). CDR1 LGHNA and CDR2 YSLEER come from the germline V gene. The CDR3 totals 14 residues. Between the trimmed V and J ends, which lost 2 bases and 2 bases, there was a span of 9 bases.

V and J are TRBV10-3 and TRBJ2-7, with TRBD1 matching over 10 bases. CDR1 and CDR2 (germline): ENHRY, SYGVKD. This CDR3 contains 14 residues. The V segment lost 6 bases and the J segment 5 bases; nucleotides outside the gene matches: 7. As DNA, the CDR3 is TGTGCCATCAGCCGGGACAGGGGATCGAACGAGCAGTACTTC. As protein: CAISRDRGSNEQYF.

V usage is TRBV7-2 and J usage is TRBJ2-7; TRBD2 matches 8 bases. V was clipped by 2 bases and J by 1 base; unmatched bases: 19. This CDR3 spans 20 amino acids. The germline V gene encodes CDR1 SGHTA and CDR2 FQGNSA. CDR3 amino acids: CASSLRVPTQTGGFSYEQYF. The CDR3 DNA reads TGTGCCAGCAGCTTACGGGTACCTACTCAGACGGGGGGGTTTTCCTACGAGCAGTACTTC.

This chain joins TRBV4-3 and TRBJ1-4, with D uncertain. Trimming pared 1 base from V and 4 bases from J, leaving 7 bases between. This CDR3 has 14 residues. CDR1 is LGHNA and CDR2 is YSLEER in the germline V gene. CDR3 amino acids: CASSQGRYNEKLFF. The CDR3 DNA reads as TGCGCCAGCAGCCAAGGCCGGTATAATGAAAAACTGTTTTTT.

The chain employs TRBV4-3 and TRBJ2-3, with D unresolved. Trimming pared 0 bases from V and 2 bases from J, leaving 6 bases between. There are 14 residues in the CDR3. Germline lookup yields CDR1 LGHNA and CDR2 YSLEER. CDR3: CASSQEVDTDTQYF. The CDR3 bases are TGCGCCAGCAGCCAAGAGGTGGACACAGATACGCAGTATTTT.

This rearrangement joins TRBV12-3 or TRBV12-4 to TRBJ1-1, with a tentative D call TRBD1 (5 bases). The CDR3 runs 14 residues. The V and J ends lost 5 bases and 1 base respectively, with 11 bases between them. The CDR3, as DNA: TGTGCCAGCAGTCCGGGACGGAAGAACACTGAAGCTTTCTTT. It encodes CASSPGRKNTEAFF.

This rearrangement joins TRBV29-1 to TRBJ1-1; no firm D call. Germline V lookup: CDR1 SQVTM, CDR2 ANQGSEA. V was clipped by 5 bases and J by 0 bases, with 4 bases between them. CDR3 size: 11 residues. Here the CDR3 reads CSVTVNTEAFF. CDR3 bases: TGCAGCGTTACAGTGAACACTGAAGCTTTCTTT.

This chain links TRBV6-2 or TRBV6-3 with TRBJ1-5, with a tentative D call TRBD1 (5 bases). Looked up from germline, CDR1 is MNHEY and CDR2 is SVGEGT. The CDR3 length is 13 residues. Trimming left V 8 bases short and J 5 bases short, with 13 bases between. CDR3: CASLGRGDQPQHF. CDR3 bases: TGTGCCAGCTTGGGTCGGGGGGATCAGCCCCAGCATTTT.

This clonotype has ten or more counts. This sequence joins TRBV29-1 and TRBJ1-2; D is possibly TRBD1 (6 bases). The CDR3 consists of 11 residues. The germline V and J ends were trimmed by 6 bases and 3 bases, with 8 bases remaining between them. Per germline, CDR1 SQVTM and CDR2 ANQGSEA. The CDR3 here is CSVQGYYGYTF. DNA of the CDR3: TGCAGCGTCCAGGGGTACTATGGCTACACCTTC.

The CDR3 region has the DNA TGTGCCAGCAGCCAAGAGGGCGAGAGCACAGATACGCAGTATTTT. Translating gives CASSQEGESTDTQYF. The genes are TRBV4-2 and TRBJ2-3; D is uncertain. V lost 0 bases and J 0 bases, leaving 7 bases between the germline ends. Per the germline V gene, CDR1 is LGHNA and CDR2 is YNFKEQ. The CDR3 contains 15 residues.

There are many counts of this clonotype. The J gene is TRBJ2-1, the V gene TRBV18, with D possibly called TRBD1 or TRBD2 (5 bases each). CDR3 length: 12 amino acids. Trimming took off 2 bases at V and 6 bases at J, with 5 bases between the two ends. CDR1 is KGHSH, CDR2 LQKENI, per germline. CDR3 sequence reads: CASSPGGNEQFF. CDR3 coding DNA: TGTGCCAGCTCACCAGGGGGCAATGAGCAGTTCTTC.

This chain joins TRBV7-2 and TRBJ1-2; D remains unclear. Trimming removed 0 bases from V and 6 bases from J, with 11 bases in between. The CDR3 runs to 14 residues. The germline V gene has CDR1 SGHTA and CDR2 FQGNSA. The CDR3 loop reads CASSLALSGNGYTF. CDR3 bases: TGTGCCAGCAGCTTAGCGCTCTCGGGGAATGGCTACACCTTC.

With regard to this clonotype: An end of the junction differs from the germline gene, which may be a read error. The rearrangement uses TRBV12-3 or TRBV12-4 and TRBJ2-3, with TRBD1 matching 7 bases. The CDR3 contains 14 residues. CDR3 sequence: CASSFRGLTDMQYF. Written as DNA, the CDR3 is TGTGCCAGCAGTTTTAGGGGGCTCACAGATATGCAGTATTTT.

This chain links TRBV11-3 with TRBJ2-1; D gene ambiguous. The CDR3 sequence is 15 residues long. Trimming stripped 1 base from V and 5 bases from J, with 12 bases between. Per germline, CDR1 SGHNT and CDR2 YENEEA. This chain's CDR3 is CASSLAYYQNNEQFF. The CDR3 region has the DNA TGTGCCAGCAGCTTAGCATACTATCAGAACAATGAGCAGTTCTTC.